This TCR beta chain was observed in a study of CD8+ T cells in alopecia areata. General study points: Clonality in lesional scalp, especially alopecia totalis/universalis, exceeded that of normal scalp. Normal-skin resident alphabeta T cells also appear among scalp sample sequences.

Comment on this clone: No antigen is known for it.

Trimming shortened V by 8 bases and J by 0 bases, and 8 bases separated the two germline ends. The CDR3 is 12 amino acids. Germline V gives CDR1 MNHEY, CDR2 SMNVEV (reference sequence). Alopecia areata patients had lesional scalp punch biopsies and peripheral blood taken from them. PBMCs were stained for CD3, CD4 and CD8, and CD4+ and CD8+ T cells were sorted. RNA extraction was followed by reverse transcription into cDNA, which acted as the sequencing template. Clones were sequenced by immunoSEQ multiplex PCR, and TCRdb holds only the in-frame ones, with some missing. The profile shows 65,000 to 90,000 clones, 45% to 60% of them singletons.

The V call is TRBV27, the J call TRBJ2-7, with D possibly matching TRBD2 (5 bases). The receptor's source is a human donor with alopecia areata. The sequenced material came from NKG2D-high CD8+ T cells sorted from blood. The CDR3 region has the DNA TGTGCCAGCCGGGATACCTCCTACGAGCAGTACTTC. This encodes CASRDTSYEQYF.